This TCR beta chain was identified in a study of shared clonotypes between healthy human individuals. Germline loops: CDR1 SEHNR, CDR2 FQNEAQ (reference sequence). The V end lost 3 bases, the J end lost 10 bases, and 12 bases lay between the germline ends. This CDR3 is built from 12 residues. In the naive CD8 group, cells lacked CD45RO and were positively selected for CCR7, so terminally differentiated effector memory CD45RA+ cells were left out. Data came from immunoSEQ multiplex PCR; TCRdb stores just in-frame clones and leaves some out. Among around 2,000,000 clones listed, 90% to 95% were seen once.

This receptor was taken from a man between 18 and 29 years old in good health. Some clones in this sample may be carry-over from other donors' samples. This sequence joins TRBV7-9 and TRBJ2-5; D gene ambiguous. The material sequenced was naive CD8+ T cells from PBMCs. The CDR3 DNA reads TGTGCCAGCAGCTTTGGAAGCTCGGGCCAGTACTTC. Translated: CASSFGSSGQYF.